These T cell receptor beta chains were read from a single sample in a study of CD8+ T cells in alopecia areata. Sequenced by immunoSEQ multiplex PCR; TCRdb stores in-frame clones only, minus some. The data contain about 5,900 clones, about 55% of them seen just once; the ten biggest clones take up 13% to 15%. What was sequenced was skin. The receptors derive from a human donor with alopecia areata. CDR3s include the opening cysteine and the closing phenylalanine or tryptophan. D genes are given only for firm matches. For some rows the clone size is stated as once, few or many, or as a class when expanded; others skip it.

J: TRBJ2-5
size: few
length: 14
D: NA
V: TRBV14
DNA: TGTGCCAGCAGCCACCTATGGACAGAAGAGACCCAGTACTTC
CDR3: CASSHLWTEETQYF

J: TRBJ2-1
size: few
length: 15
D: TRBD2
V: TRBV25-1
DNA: TGTGCCAGCAGTGGGGCGACTAGCATGGGGCATGAGCAGTTCTTC
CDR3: CASSGATSMGHEQFF

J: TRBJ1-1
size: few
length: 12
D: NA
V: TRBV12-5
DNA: TGTGCTAGTGGTTTACCCGGGGGGGAGGCTTTCTTT
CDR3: CASGLPGGEAFF

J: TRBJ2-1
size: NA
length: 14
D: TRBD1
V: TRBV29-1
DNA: TGCAGCGACCCGCGGGACAGGGTTATCGATGAGCAGTTCTTC
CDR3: CSDPRDRVIDEQFF

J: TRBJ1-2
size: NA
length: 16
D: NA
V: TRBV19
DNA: TGTGCCAGTAGTATAGGGCGGCTAGGGGCGAACTATGGCTACACCTTC
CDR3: CASSIGRLGANYGYTF

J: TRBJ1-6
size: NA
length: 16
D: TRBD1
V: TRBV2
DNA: TGTGCCAGCGGCAGAAAGGACAGGGGATGGAATTCACCCCTCCACTTT
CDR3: CASGRKDRGWNSPLHF

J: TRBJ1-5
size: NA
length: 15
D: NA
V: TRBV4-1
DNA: TGCGCCAGCAGCCAAGGACAGTATAGCAATCAGCCCCAGCATTTT
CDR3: CASSQGQYSNQPQHF

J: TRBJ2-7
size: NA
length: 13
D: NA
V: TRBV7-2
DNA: TGTGCCAGCAGCTCCTCTAGGATCGATCCTTTGTACTTC
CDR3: CASSSSRIDPLYF

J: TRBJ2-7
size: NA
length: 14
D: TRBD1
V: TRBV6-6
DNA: TGTGCCAGCAAAGGACAGGACAGGGTCGAAGAGCAGTACTTC
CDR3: CASKGQDRVEEQYF

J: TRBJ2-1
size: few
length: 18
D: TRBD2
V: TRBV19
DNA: TGTGCCAGTAGTACCTCCAGGTCGGTTGGGGGACTAGCGGCTGAGCAGTTCTTC
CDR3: CASSTSRSVGGLAAEQFF

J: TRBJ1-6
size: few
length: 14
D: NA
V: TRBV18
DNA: TGTGCCAGCTCGTCAGGGTCTTATAATTCACCCCTCCACTTT
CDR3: CASSSGSYNSPLHF

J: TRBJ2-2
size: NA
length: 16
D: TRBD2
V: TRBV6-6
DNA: TGTGCCAGCAGTTACGCTAGCGGGAGTAGTGGCGGGGAGCTGTTTTTT
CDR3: CASSYASGSSGGELFF

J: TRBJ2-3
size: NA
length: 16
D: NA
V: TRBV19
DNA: TGTGCCAGTAGTATTTTATTCCGGCAGACCACAGATACGCAGTATTTT
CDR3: CASSILFRQTTDTQYF

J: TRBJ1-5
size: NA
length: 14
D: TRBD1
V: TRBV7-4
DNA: TGTGCCAGCAGTTCTACAGGGGATGATCAGCCCCAGCATTTT
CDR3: CASSSTGDDQPQHF

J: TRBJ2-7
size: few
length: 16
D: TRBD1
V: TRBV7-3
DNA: TGTGCCAGCAGCCGAGCCGGGACAGGGGGGTTAGGGGAGCAGTACTTC
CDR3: CASSRAGTGGLGEQYF